This record looks at one T cell receptor (beta chain) sequence and its context. Compared with germline, one end of the junction differs, possibly owing to a read error. These data belong to a study of cytomegalovirus exposure and HLA in healthy donors. Study as a whole: In a later analysis, the roughly 130 validation repertoires were reported to have used the same platform as the 600 to 800 first-cohort repertoires.

This CDR3 comprises 15 residues. Germline assignment: CDR1 SSHAT and CDR2 FNYEAQ (reference sequence). Here immunoSEQ multiplex PCR was the method, and the copy in TCRdb shows in-frame clones only, minus some. The sample holds roughly 150,000 clones, approximately 90% seen once. The sequence derives from a man younger than 35 in good health and CMV-seronegative. The V call is TRBV7-7, the J call TRBJ1-6, with 7 bases that match TRBD1. The sequencing input was PBMCs. CDR3 nucleotides: TGTGCTAGCAGCTTAGGAGGGGGCAAGTGTTCACCCCTCCACTTT. Residues: CASSLGGGKCSPLHF.